The 8 T cell receptor beta chains presented below share a single source sample, sequenced in a study of beta chain features in type 1 diabetes. Expressed TCRB transcripts got sequenced, as all isolated RNA was reverse transcribed. Sequenced by immunoSEQ multiplex PCR; TCRdb stores in-frame clones only, minus some. The sample holds roughly 500,000 clones, roughly 31% seen once. Material: naive CD4+ T cells from blood. The receptors shown here come from a man aged 18 to 35 in good health.

This clone was seen a few times. J is TRBJ2-5 and V is TRBV15; tentative D call: TRBD1 (5 bases). CDR1 and CDR2 from the germline V gene are LNHNV and YYDKDF (reference sequence). This CDR3 spans 13 amino acids. The V end was cut by 1 base, the J end by 4 bases, with 7 bases between. CDR3 nucleotides: TGTGCCACCAGCAGAGCCCAGGGAGAGACCCAGTACTTC. Its translation: CATSRAQGETQYF.

The CDR3, as DNA: TGTGCCAGCAGCCCGGCCCTGAGGGCGGCAGATACGCAGTATTTT. Its translation is CASSPALRAADTQYF. This chain links TRBV5-5 with TRBJ2-3; D perhaps matches TRBD2 (5 bases). Per germline, CDR1 SGHKS and CDR2 YYEKEE (reference sequence). This CDR3 is built from 15 residues. Trimming left V 4 bases short and J 4 bases short, with 16 bases between.

The CDR3 here is CASSLDGRGETQYF. For the CDR3, the DNA is TGTGCCAGCAGCTTGGACGGGAGAGGGGAGACCCAGTACTTC. The chain joins TRBV7-9 to TRBJ2-5; tentatively, D is TRBD2 (6 bases). Trimming left V 3 bases short and J 5 bases short, with 13 bases between. The CDR3 has 14 residues. Germline lookup yields CDR1 SEHNR and CDR2 FQNEAQ (reference sequence).

This clone was seen only a few times. Other DNA sequences in this specimen translate into the identical CDR3. The chain is built from TRBV30 and TRBJ1-5, with a weak D call TRBD1 (5 bases). The germline V gene encodes CDR1 GTSNPN and CDR2 SVGIG (reference sequence). The CDR3 extends over 13 amino acids. The ends were cut back, 3 bases at V and 1 base at J, with 7 bases in the middle. In DNA form, the CDR3 reads TGTGCCTGGAGGGGGGACAGCAATCAGCCCCAGCATTTT. Its protein product is CAWRGDSNQPQHF.

The CDR3 nucleotides are TGTGCCAGCAGCGCCTCCGGGTTGTCCTACAATGAGCAGTTCTTC. It translates to CASSASGLSYNEQFF. V and J are TRBV9 and TRBJ2-1; D remains unclear. V lost 3 bases and J lost 1, with 11 bases in between. Germline loops: CDR1 SGDLS, CDR2 YYNGEE. The CDR3 consists of 15 residues.

This clone was seen more than once but under ten times. The chain employs TRBV4-1 and TRBJ2-7, with 8 bases fitting TRBD1. Germline assignment: CDR1 MGHRA and CDR2 YSYEKL. The CDR3 runs 15 residues. With V trimmed by 2 bases and J by 4 bases, 7 bases remained unmatched. Here the CDR3 reads CASSQFAGGRYEQYF. The CDR3 DNA sequence: TGCGCCAGCAGCCAATTCGCAGGGGGCAGGTACGAGCAGTACTTC.

The table lists this clone with a few counts. The rearrangement links TRBV6-6 to TRBJ1-1, with D possibly matching TRBD1 (6 bases). V was pared by 2 bases and J by 8 bases, with 9 bases between. The germline gives CDR1 MNHNY, CDR2 SVGAGI (reference sequence). This CDR3 contains 12 residues. The CDR3 nucleotides read TGTGCCAGCAGTTACGCGACAGGAGAAGCTTTCTTT. Its protein product is CASSYATGEAFF.

This clone came up a few times. The V call is TRBV9, the J call TRBJ2-7; D assignment may be TRBD1 or TRBD2 (6 bases each). This CDR3 has 14 residues. Trimming removed 4 bases from V and 0 bases from J, with 11 bases in between. Looked up from germline, CDR1 is SGDLS and CDR2 is YYNGEE. The CDR3 DNA is TGTGCCAGCAGCTCCACGGGGGCCTCCTACGAGCAGTACTTC. The encoded protein is CASSSTGASYEQYF.